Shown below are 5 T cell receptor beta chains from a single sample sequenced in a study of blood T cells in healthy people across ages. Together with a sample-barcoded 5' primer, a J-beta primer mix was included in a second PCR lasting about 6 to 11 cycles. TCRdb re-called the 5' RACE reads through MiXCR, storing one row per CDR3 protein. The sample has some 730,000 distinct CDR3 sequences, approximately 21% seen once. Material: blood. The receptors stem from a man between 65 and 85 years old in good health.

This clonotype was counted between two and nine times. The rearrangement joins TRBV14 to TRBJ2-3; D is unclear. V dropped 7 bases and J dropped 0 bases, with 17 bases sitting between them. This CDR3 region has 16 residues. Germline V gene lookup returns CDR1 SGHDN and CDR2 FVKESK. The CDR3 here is CASNPQSRPSTDTQYF. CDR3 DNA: TGTGCCAGCAACCCTCAGAGTCGGCCAAGCACAGATACGCAGTATTTT.

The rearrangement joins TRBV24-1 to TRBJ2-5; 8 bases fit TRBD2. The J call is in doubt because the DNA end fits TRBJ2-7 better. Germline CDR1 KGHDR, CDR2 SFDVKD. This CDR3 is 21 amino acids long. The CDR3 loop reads CATSEEGWGTSLAEGAYEQYV. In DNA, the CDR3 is TGTGCCACCAGTGAAGAGGGTTGGGGGACATCACTAGCGGAAGGGGCCTACGAGCAGTACGTC.

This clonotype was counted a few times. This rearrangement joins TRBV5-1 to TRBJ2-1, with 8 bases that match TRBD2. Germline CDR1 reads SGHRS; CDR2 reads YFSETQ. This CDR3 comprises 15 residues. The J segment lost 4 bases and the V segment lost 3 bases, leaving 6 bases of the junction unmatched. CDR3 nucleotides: TGCGCCAGCAGCTCGACGCGGGGGGCTTACAATGAGCAGTTCTTC. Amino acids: CASSSTRGAYNEQFF.

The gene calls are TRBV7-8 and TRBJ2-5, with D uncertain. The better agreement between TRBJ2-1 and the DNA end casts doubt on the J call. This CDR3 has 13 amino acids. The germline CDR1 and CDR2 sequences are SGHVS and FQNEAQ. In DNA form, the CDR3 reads TGTGCCAGCAGCCCGGATAGGTTTTTGGAGCAGTTCTTC. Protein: CASSPDRFLEQFF.

CDR3 coding DNA: TGCAGCGTCCAGGGTTGGGGCTATGGCTACACCTTC. Translation gives CSVQGWGYGYTF. The chain joins TRBV29-1 to TRBJ1-2, with D possibly TRBD1 on 5 matching bases. V was clipped by 6 bases and J by 4 bases, with 12 bases between them. Germline CDR1 and CDR2: SQVTM and ANQGSEA. This CDR3 contains 12 residues.